A selection of T cell receptor beta chains follows, all from one sample in a study of T cell responses to AZD1222 COVID-19 vaccine. The protocol was immunoSEQ multiplex PCR, while the TCRdb copy is restricted to in-frame clones and leaves out a portion. The data contain about 140,000 clones, 89% of them singletons. The specimen comprised peripheral blood, sampled on day 0 of AZD1222 vaccination. These receptors were taken from an adult in good health. The CDR3 runs from the conserved cysteine through the conserved F or W. D genes are given only for firm matches. Some rows have no size entry. The others give once, few or many, or a class for an expanded clone.

d_gene | j_gene | abundance | len | v_gene | CDR3aa | CDR3nt
- | TRBJ1-4 | once | 13 | TRBV7-6 | CASADPPDEKLFF | TGTGCCAGCGCCGACCCCCCTGATGAAAAACTGTTTTTT
- | TRBJ2-3 | - | 13 | TRBV6-5 | CASRRDSTDTQYF | TGTGCCAGCAGGAGGGACAGCACAGATACGCAGTATTTT
TRBD1 | TRBJ1-6 | once | 14 | TRBV6-5 | CASSRDRGISPLHF | TGTGCCAGCAGTAGGGACAGGGGGATTTCACCCCTCCACTTT
- | TRBJ1-2 | - | 14 | TRBV18 | CASSSGGLSYGYTF | TGTGCCAGCTCATCAGGAGGACTCTCCTATGGCTACACCTTC
- | TRBJ1-2 | - | 16 | TRBV2 | CASATPGPRANYGYTF | TGTGCCAGCGCCACCCCGGGACCGAGAGCTAACTATGGCTACACCTTC
TRBD1 | TRBJ2-7 | - | 15 | TRBV5-1 | CASSFGTGGIYEQYF | TGCGCCAGCAGCTTCGGCACAGGGGGAATCTACGAGCAGTACTTC
- | TRBJ1-6 | - | 14 | TRBV7-2 | CASRTRGDNSPLHF | TGTGCCAGCAGGACAAGGGGGGATAATTCACCCCTCCACTTT
TRBD1 | TRBJ2-7 | once | 14 | TRBV11-2 | CASREGTGGDEQYF | TGTGCCAGCAGGGAGGGGACAGGGGGCGACGAGCAGTACTTC
TRBD2 | TRBJ2-7 | - | 14 | TRBV3-1/TRBV3-2 | CASSRTSGSYEQYF | TGTGCCAGCAGCCGGACTAGCGGTTCCTACGAGCAGTACTTC
- | TRBJ2-3 | - | 12 | TRBV19 | CASSKRVDTQYF | TGTGCCAGTAGTAAAAGGGTAGATACGCAGTATTTT
- | TRBJ2-7 | - | 14 | TRBV5-1 | CASSLAGGTYEQYF | TGCGCCAGCAGCTTGGCCGGGGGCACCTACGAGCAGTACTTC
TRBD2 | TRBJ2-7 | - | 18 | TRBV3-1/TRBV3-2 | CASSQGTSGRASGYEQYF | TGTGCCAGCAGCCAGGGGACTAGCGGGAGGGCCTCAGGCTACGAGCAGTACTTC
TRBD2 | TRBJ2-7 | - | 15 | TRBV28 | CASTGGSRVDYEQYF | TGTGCCAGCACCGGGGGGTCTAGAGTAGACTACGAGCAGTACTTC
- | TRBJ1-1 | few | 19 | TRBV29-1 | CSVGRVGTAKDPMNTEAFF | TGCAGCGTTGGACGGGTGGGAACAGCGAAAGACCCTATGAACACTGAAGCTTTCTTT
TRBD1 | TRBJ1-5 | - | 15 | TRBV6-1 | CASSEDRGSNQPQHF | TGTGCCAGCAGTGAGGACAGGGGGAGTAATCAGCCCCAGCATTTT
TRBD2 | TRBJ2-1 | - | 17 | TRBV5-5 | CASSPSSGGAGYNEQFF | TGTGCCAGCAGCCCTAGTAGCGGGGGGGCGGGTTACAATGAGCAGTTCTTC
TRBD1 | TRBJ1-1 | - | 13 | TRBV7-2 | CASSLGQGTEAFF | TGTGCCAGCAGCTTAGGACAGGGCACTGAAGCTTTCTTT
TRBD1 | TRBJ2-7 | - | 16 | TRBV15 | CATSRDPGTGSGEQYF | TGTGCCACCAGCAGAGATCCAGGGACAGGATCAGGAGAGCAGTACTTC
- | TRBJ2-7 | - | 15 | TRBV4-1 | CASSQVWAVSYEQYF | TGCGCCAGCAGCCAAGTGTGGGCGGTGTCCTACGAGCAGTACTTC
TRBD1 | TRBJ2-7 | once | 14 | TRBV25-1 | CASSKGQETYEQYF | TGTGCCAGCAGTAAAGGACAGGAAACCTACGAGCAGTACTTC
TRBD2 | TRBJ2-5 | - | 15 | TRBV6-1 | CASSEIAGGKETQYF | TGTGCCAGCAGTGAAATAGCGGGGGGGAAAGAGACCCAGTACTTC
- | TRBJ1-1 | - | 13 | TRBV18 | CASSDKLNTEAFF | TGTGCCAGCTCAGACAAGTTGAACACTGAAGCTTTCTTT
TRBD2 | TRBJ2-1 | once | 16 | TRBV7-9 | CASSAPLAGEPSEQFF | TGTGCCAGCAGCGCCCCCTTAGCGGGGGAGCCCAGTGAGCAGTTCTTC
TRBD1 | TRBJ1-2 | - | 13 | TRBV2 | CASSQTGPYGYTF | TGTGCCAGCAGTCAGACAGGGCCCTATGGCTACACCTTC
TRBD2 | TRBJ2-7 | - | 16 | TRBV27 | CASSLSSSGSSYEQYF | TGTGCCAGCAGTTTATCCTCTAGCGGGAGCTCCTACGAGCAGTACTTC
TRBD2 | TRBJ2-7 | - | 15 | TRBV13 | CASSTLTSGSGEQYF | TGTGCCAGCAGCACCCTGACTAGCGGGAGTGGCGAGCAGTACTTC
- | TRBJ1-2 | - | 12 | TRBV29-1 | CSVVQSNYGYTF | TGCAGCGTTGTTCAGTCCAACTATGGCTACACCTTC
- | TRBJ1-1 | - | 16 | TRBV23-1 | CASSQNYLTGLVEAFF | TGCGCCAGCAGTCAAAATTACTTAACAGGGTTGGTTGAAGCTTTCTTT
- | TRBJ1-2 | - | 15 | TRBV15 | CATAGGGKSNYGYTF | TGTGCCACAGCAGGTGGTGGGAAGTCGAACTATGGCTACACCTTC
TRBD1 | TRBJ1-1 | - | 13 | TRBV28 | CASSLYRGPEAFF | TGTGCCAGCAGTTTATACAGGGGACCTGAAGCTTTCTTT
TRBD2 | TRBJ2-1 | - | 15 | TRBV28 | CASSLRLAGLDEQFF | TGTGCCAGCAGTCTTCGACTAGCGGGGTTGGATGAGCAGTTCTTC
- | TRBJ2-1 | once | 15 | TRBV15 | CATSRDLASEGKQFF | TGTGCCACCAGCAGAGATCTGGCGTCGGAAGGCAAGCAGTTCTTC
- | TRBJ1-2 | - | 17 | TRBV4-1 | CASSQGKGRLADYGYTF | TGCGCCAGCAGCCAAGGCAAGGGCCGCCTAGCCGACTATGGCTACACCTTC
- | TRBJ1-1 | few | 15 | TRBV5-6 | CASSLAGAVWAEAFF | TGTGCCAGCAGCTTGGCGGGGGCGGTATGGGCTGAAGCTTTCTTT
- | TRBJ2-1 | - | 17 | TRBV9 | CASSVLERADSYNEQFF | TGTGCCAGCAGCGTATTAGAACGAGCAGACTCCTACAATGAGCAGTTCTTC
- | TRBJ1-1 | - | 13 | TRBV5-4 | CASISIQNGEAFF | TGTGCCAGCATCTCGATTCAGAACGGTGAAGCTTTCTTT
- | TRBJ1-1 | - | 14 | TRBV28 | CASSTSLGDTEAFF | TGTGCCAGCAGTACCTCTTTAGGGGACACTGAAGCTTTCTTT
TRBD1 | TRBJ1-5 | - | 13 | TRBV29-1 | CSVGQGAMQPQHF | TGCAGCGTGGGACAGGGGGCCATGCAGCCCCAGCATTTT
- | TRBJ1-1 | - | 17 | TRBV5-1 | CASSLAGQYYSNTEAFF | TGCGCCAGCAGCTTGGCCGGTCAGTATTATTCTAACACTGAAGCTTTCTTT
- | TRBJ1-5 | - | 14 | TRBV7-9 | CASSQAGNNQPQHF | TGTGCCAGCAGCCAGGCAGGGAACAATCAGCCCCAGCATTTT
- | TRBJ2-4 | - | 15 | TRBV15 | CATSGGAPAKNIQYF | TGTGCCACCAGCGGGGGGGCCCCAGCCAAAAACATTCAGTACTTC
TRBD1 | TRBJ2-7 | - | 16 | TRBV10-3 | CAISEPGQGLSYEQYF | TGTGCCATCAGTGAGCCGGGACAGGGCCTCTCCTACGAGCAGTACTTC
TRBD1 | TRBJ1-2 | - | 13 | TRBV6-5 | CASSPDRPYGYTF | TGTGCCAGCAGCCCGGACAGGCCCTATGGCTACACCTTC
TRBD1 | TRBJ1-4 | - | 14 | TRBV7-8 | CASSKTGLNEKLFF | TGTGCCAGCAGCAAGACAGGGCTCAATGAAAAACTGTTTTTT